The 32 T cell receptor beta chains given below trace back to one sample, sequenced in a study of response to subunit inactivated influenza vaccine. TCRdb re-called the RT-PCR reads with MiXCR, one entry per CDR3 protein. The sample shows around 160,000 distinct CDR3 sequences, roughly 10% of them seen only once. This material consisted of non-naive T cells sorted from PBMCs, taken roughly 47 days after vaccination. These receptors were obtained from a man aged 50-59 years who received an inactivated influenza vaccine.

This clonotype was recorded a few times. The V call is TRBV2, the J call TRBJ1-6; D may be TRBD1 (6 bases). Germline V gene data show CDR1 as SNHLY and CDR2 as FYNNEI. The CDR3 runs to 16 residues. V lost 6 bases to trimming and J lost 5 bases, with 17 bases between them. Here the CDR3 DNA reads TGTGCCAGCAGCCTACTAAGGACAGCGAATAATTCACCCCTCCACTTT. Protein product: CASSLLRTANNSPLHF.

The chain joins TRBV18 to TRBJ2-2; no definite D call. The CDR3 length is 16 residues. Trimming removed 0 bases at V and 4 bases at J, with 12 bases between. Per germline, CDR1 KGHSH and CDR2 LQKENI. The CDR3: CASSPPGLSVTGELFF. As DNA, the CDR3 is TGTGCCAGCTCACCACCGGGCCTTTCCGTCACCGGGGAGCTGTTTTTT.

This clonotype was observed at least ten times. The J gene is TRBJ2-7, the V gene TRBV20-1, with 7 bases lining up with TRBD1. The CDR3 is 13 amino acids. Trimming cost V 6 bases and J 3 bases; bases outside gene matches: 8. Germline-derived CDR1 and CDR2 are DFQATT and SNEGSKA (reference sequence). CDR3 residues: CSAAQGVVYEQYF. The CDR3 DNA follows: TGCAGTGCAGCTCAGGGGGTGGTCTACGAGCAGTACTTC.

The sample holds many counts of this clonotype. This chain connects TRBV28 to TRBJ2-1, with 7 bases matching TRBD2. Germline V gene data show CDR1 as MDHEN and CDR2 as SYDVKM. Trimming at V came to 8 bases and at J to 3 bases, leaving 7 bases not matched to a gene. The CDR3 has 14 amino acids. CDR3: CASRRGGDYNEQFF. The CDR3 DNA reads as TGTGCCAGCCGACGGGGAGGGGACTACAATGAGCAGTTCTTC.

This clonotype appeared many times. The rearrangement joins TRBV12-3 or TRBV12-4 to TRBJ1-2, with D maybe TRBD1 (6 bases). V dropped 4 bases and J dropped 6 bases, with 9 bases sitting between them. The CDR3 has 12 residues. The CDR3 protein is CASSYHRDGYTF. The CDR3 DNA sequence: TGTGCCAGCAGTTACCACAGGGATGGCTACACCTTC.

This clonotype appeared a few times. V gene TRBV7-9 combines with J gene TRBJ2-3, with D possibly being TRBD1 or TRBD2 (6 bases each). The germline V gene has CDR1 SEHNR and CDR2 FQNEAQ (reference sequence). The CDR3 covers 16 residues. Trimming took off 5 bases at V and 4 bases at J, with 19 bases between the two ends. Here the CDR3 reads CASSQGGGLGADTQYF. CDR3 DNA sequence: TGTGCCAGCAGCCAAGGAGGGGGGCTGGGCGCAGATACGCAGTATTTT. Together with reference TRBV7-9 and TRBJ2-3, the CDR3 gives the full variable domain: DTGVSQNPRHKITKRGQNVTFRCDPISEHNRLYWYRQTLGQGPEFLTYFQNEAQLEKSRLLSDRFSAERPKGSFSTLEIQRTEQGDSAMYLCASSQGGGLGADTQYFGPGTRLTVL.

Ten or more counts support this clonotype. This chain connects TRBV2 to TRBJ1-2, with 9 bases matching TRBD1. The trim removed 6 bases at V and 0 bases at J, leaving 2 bases unmatched. CDR3 length equals 14 residues. The germline V gene has CDR1 SNHLY and CDR2 FYNNEI. The CDR3 coding sequence is TGTGCCAGCAGCCGGGACAGGGCTAACTATGGCTACACCTTC. Residues: CASSRDRANYGYTF. Full variable domain (rest looked up from reference TRBV2 and TRBJ1-2): EPEVTQTPSHQVTQMGQEVILRCVPISNHLYFYWYRQILGQKVEFLVSFYNNEISEKSEIFDDQFSVERPDGSNFTLKIRSTKLEDSAMYFCASSRDRANYGYTFGSGTRLTVV.

At least ten counts were recorded for this clonotype. The V gene is TRBV5-5, the J gene TRBJ1-5; D is unresolved. The V end lost 5 bases, the J end lost 0 bases, and 12 bases lay between the germline ends. This CDR3 contains 15 residues. Germline values: CDR1 SGHKS, CDR2 YYEKEE (reference sequence). The CDR3, as DNA: TGTGCCAGCAGGAAAGAACTATATAGCAATCAGCCCCAGCATTTT. Amino acids: CASRKELYSNQPQHF.

This clonotype was counted ten times or more. This chain joins TRBV5-1 and TRBJ2-7; weak D call: TRBD2 (6 bases). Germline V gives CDR1 SGHRS, CDR2 YFSETQ. The V and J ends lost 4 bases and 6 bases respectively, with 14 bases between them. This CDR3 region has 13 residues. The CDR3 protein is CASSPPEGFEQYF. Written as DNA, the CDR3 is TGCGCCAGCAGCCCACCGGAGGGGTTCGAGCAGTACTTC.

This clonotype has only a few counts. The chain employs TRBV11-2 and TRBJ1-2, with TRBD1 as a possible D gene (5 bases). Trimming left V 3 bases short and J 5 bases short, with 13 bases between. The CDR3 is 14 residues long. The germline CDR1 and CDR2 sequences are SGHAT and FQNNGV. CDR3 protein: CASSLEPTAYGYTF. The CDR3 DNA sequence: TGTGCCAGCAGCTTGGAGCCGACAGCTTATGGCTACACCTTC.

This clonotype was picked up a small number of times. The rearrangement uses TRBV12-3 or TRBV12-4 and TRBJ2-5, with 7 nucleotides matching TRBD2. The CDR3 totals 16 residues. V shed 6 bases, J shed 2 bases, and the junction held 12 bases outside the gene matches. This CDR3 is CASSPKTSPRQETQYF. The CDR3 DNA sequence: TGTGCCAGCAGCCCAAAGACTAGCCCCAGACAAGAGACCCAGTACTTC.

J is TRBJ2-1 and V is TRBV10-3; perhaps TRBD1 as D (6 bases). The ends were cut back, 6 bases at V and 1 base at J, with 16 bases in the middle. This CDR3 region has 16 residues. Germline V gives CDR1 ENHRY, CDR2 SYGVKD. CDR3 sequence: CAISKIRDTSYNEQFF. In nucleotides, the CDR3 is TGTGCCATCAGCAAAATCCGGGACACTTCCTACAATGAGCAGTTCTTC.

The table lists this clonotype with a few counts. The rearrangement joins TRBV21-1 to TRBJ2-7. TRBV21-1 is a pseudogene. There are 13 residues in the CDR3. The CDR3 protein is CASSTGRRYEQYF. CDR3 coding DNA: TGTGCCAGCAGCACCGGCCGCCGCTACGAGCAGTACTTC.

This clonotype was found many times. The chain has TRBV7-9 and TRBJ2-5; D unclear. Trimming left V 5 bases short and J 2 bases short, with 9 bases between. Looked up from germline, CDR1 is SEHNR and CDR2 is FQNEAQ (reference sequence). This CDR3 contains 13 residues. DNA for the CDR3: TGTGCCAGCAGCAAAAACCCACAAGAGACCCAGTACTTC. This codes for CASSKNPQETQYF.

This clonotype came up many times. The CDR3 bases are TGCAGTGCTCGCGGGGACAGGGATTACACAGATACGCAGTATTTT. Protein product: CSARGDRDYTDTQYF. The chain uses TRBV20-1 and TRBJ2-3; TRBD1 aligns across 9 bases. This CDR3 has 15 residues. Looked up from germline, CDR1 is DFQATT and CDR2 is SNEGSKA (reference sequence). Trimming took 5 bases from V and 2 from J; bases not matched to a gene: 8.

The genes are TRBV20-1 and TRBJ2-7; TRBD1 is a possible D gene (5 bases). Trimming removed 0 bases at V and 2 bases at J, with 14 bases between. Germline V CDR1 and CDR2: DFQATT, SNEGSKA (reference sequence). The CDR3 is 15 residues long. The CDR3 loop reads CSARDHRTSAYEQYF. The CDR3 region has the DNA TGCAGTGCTAGAGATCACAGGACAAGCGCCTACGAGCAGTACTTC.

The chain uses TRBV3-1 and TRBJ1-1; D might be TRBD1 (6 bases). Germline assignment: CDR1 LGHDT and CDR2 YNNKEL (reference sequence). V was pared by 2 bases and J by 1 base, with 11 bases between. This CDR3 region has 15 residues. CDR3 amino acids: CASSQRGGRNTEAFF. CDR3 sequence (DNA): TGTGCCAGCAGCCAACGGGGGGGGCGGAACACTGAAGCTTTCTTT.

This chain connects TRBV20-1 to TRBJ2-5, with D unresolved. Per the germline V gene, CDR1 is DFQATT and CDR2 is SNEGSKA (reference sequence). V shed 5 bases and J shed 1 base, with 5 bases lying between them. The CDR3 is 11 residues long. DNA for the CDR3: TGCAGTGCTGGAACCCAAGAGACCCAGTACTTC. It translates to CSAGTQETQYF.

CDR3 residues: CASSTRLAGGSDTQYF. The CDR3, as DNA: TGTGCCAGCAGCACAAGACTAGCGGGAGGCTCAGATACGCAGTATTTT. This chain joins TRBV7-2 and TRBJ2-3, with TRBD2 identical over 13 bases. Germline-derived CDR1 and CDR2 are SGHTA and FQGNSA. CDR3 size: 16 residues. With V trimmed by 5 bases and J by 4 bases, 6 bases remained unmatched.

This clonotype was detected only a few times. The genes are TRBV20-1 and TRBJ1-2; D gene ambiguous. The CDR3 extends over 17 amino acids. Trimming took off 0 bases at V and 3 bases at J, with 20 bases between the two ends. CDR1 and CDR2 (germline): DFQATT, SNEGSKA (reference sequence). For the CDR3, the DNA is TGCAGTGCTAGAGATCCCTCGGGGTTTTCTTCCGACTATGGCTACACCTTC. Translating gives CSARDPSGFSSDYGYTF.

This clonotype turned up a few times. The chain recombines TRBV4-1 with TRBJ2-5, with TRBD2 matching over 12 bases. The J segment lost 1 base and the V segment lost 5 bases, leaving 8 bases of the junction unmatched. Germline CDR1 and CDR2: MGHRA and YSYEKL. The CDR3 has 17 residues. The CDR3 region has the DNA TGCGCCAGCAGCTCAACTAGCGGGGGGCTCTTCCAAGAGACCCAGTACTTC. Translated, it gives CASSSTSGGLFQETQYF.

The rearrangement joins TRBV6-2 or TRBV6-3 to TRBJ2-3; TRBD1 matches at 7 bases. CDR3 length: 13 amino acids. CDR1 is MNHEY, CDR2 SVGEGT, per germline. J was trimmed by 7 bases and V by 8 bases; bases with no gene match: 9. The CDR3 nucleotides are TGTGCCAGCGCCCGAGGACAGGCACATACGCAGTATTTT. The encoded protein is CASARGQAHTQYF.

The genes are TRBV2 and TRBJ2-5, with TRBD2 as a possible D gene (5 bases). Germline CDR1 reads SNHLY; CDR2 reads FYNNEI. V was clipped by 2 bases and J by 14 bases, with 18 bases between them. This CDR3 is built from 13 residues. The CDR3 nucleotides are TGTGCCAGCAGTGAATTCCGGGAAGAGACCCCCTACTTC. As protein: CASSEFREETPYF.

In this sample, this clonotype turned up a few times. The V call is TRBV28, the J call TRBJ2-7; the D gene is possibly TRBD1 (6 bases). Per germline, CDR1 MDHEN and CDR2 SYDVKM. The length of the CDR3 is 14 residues. V was trimmed by 6 bases and J by 3 bases, leaving 15 bases between them. CDR3 in amino acids: CASSRSGQLYEQYF. The CDR3, as DNA: TGTGCCAGCAGCCGATCCGGACAGCTCTACGAGCAGTACTTC.

This clonotype has just a few counts. J is TRBJ2-2 and V is TRBV28, with TRBD2 matching over 8 bases. The germline gives CDR1 MDHEN, CDR2 SYDVKM. There are 15 residues in the CDR3. V dropped 2 bases and J dropped 4; count of bases not matched to a gene: 3. The DNA for the CDR3 is TGTGCCAGCAGTTTAGCGGGGGGTTTCACCGGGGAGCTGTTTTTT. Translating it yields CASSLAGGFTGELFF.

This clonotype showed up just a few times. V usage is TRBV11-2 and J usage is TRBJ2-7, with a tentative D call TRBD1 (5 bases). The CDR3 sequence is 15 residues long. V gave up 1 base and J gave up 4 bases, with 14 bases separating them. Per germline, CDR1 SGHAT and CDR2 FQNNGV. The CDR3 sequence: CASSLVPRDVYEQYF. CDR3 sequence (DNA): TGTGCCAGCAGCTTAGTTCCCAGGGATGTTTACGAGCAGTACTTC.

The chain carries TRBV5-1 and TRBJ2-6; D is perhaps TRBD1 (7 bases). CDR3 length: 15 amino acids. CDR1 SGHRS and CDR2 YFSETQ come from the germline V gene. V lost 1 base and J 8 bases, leaving 13 bases between the germline ends. The CDR3 nucleotides read TGCGCCAGCAGCTTGACAGGGGCGGGAACCAACGTCCTGACTTTC. This gives the protein CASSLTGAGTNVLTF.

At least ten counts were recorded for this clonotype. V is TRBV10-3 and J is TRBJ2-7; D not certain. The germline gives CDR1 ENHRY, CDR2 SYGVKD. V was shortened by 3 bases and J by 2 bases, with 11 bases between the two germline ends. CDR3 length: 14 residues. CDR3 amino acids: CAISESGVAYEQYF. The DNA of the CDR3 is TGTGCCATCAGTGAATCGGGCGTCGCCTACGAGCAGTACTTC.

This clonotype came up many times. The chain couples TRBV28 to TRBJ1-6; D is unresolved. CDR1 and CDR2 (germline): MDHEN, SYDVKM. Trimming shortened V by 7 bases and J by 0 bases, and 4 bases separated the two germline ends. The CDR3 runs 13 residues. The CDR3 sequence is CASTHSYNSPLHF. Written as DNA, the CDR3 is TGTGCCAGCACCCACTCCTATAATTCACCCCTCCACTTT.

The chain has TRBV6-2 or TRBV6-3 and TRBJ1-1; tentatively, D is TRBD1 (6 bases). CDR3 length equals 15 residues. V lost 6 bases, J lost 3 bases, and 17 bases lay in between. Germline-derived CDR1 and CDR2 are MNHEY and SVGEGT. As DNA, the CDR3 is TGTGCCAGCAGAAAGGGGACATTGTCGGACACTGAAGCTTTCTTT. Translation: CASRKGTLSDTEAFF.

The table lists this clonotype with a few counts. The J gene is TRBJ2-2, the V gene TRBV6-1, with no clear D. Germline V gives CDR1 MNHNS, CDR2 SASEGT. V was cut by 3 bases and J by 7 bases, with 9 bases left in between. The CDR3 spans 13 residues. CDR3 protein: CASSEVPGGELFF. In nucleotides, the CDR3 is TGTGCCAGCAGTGAGGTACCCGGCGGGGAGCTGTTTTTT.

This clonotype was seen a handful of times. V is TRBV20-1 and J is TRBJ2-7; unclear D gene. The germline V gene encodes CDR1 DFQATT and CDR2 SNEGSKA (reference sequence). V was clipped by 6 bases and J by 4 bases, with 19 bases between them. The CDR3 length is 14 residues. The CDR3 protein is CSATSIESPYEQYF. CDR3 sequence (DNA): TGCAGTGCGACATCGATCGAGTCGCCTTACGAGCAGTACTTC.